This paragraph reports one TCR beta chain. What it binds is unknown. This sample is part of a study of T-cell memory formation after mild COVID-19. Findings and limits, study-wide: The main location of contracting CD4+ clones was CM and EM, and that of contracting CD8+ clones was EMRA.

TCRdb recomputed calls from the 5' RACE reads with MiXCR, one row per CDR3 protein. The profile shows about 610,000 distinct CDR3 sequences, approximately 15% of them singletons. The CDR3 extends over 16 amino acids. Germline V gene sequence: CDR1 SGHTA, CDR2 FQGTGA. Trimming removed 5 bases from V and 2 bases from J; junction bases left unmatched: 11. The TCR was taken from an adult woman who had mild COVID-19 (a few samples of this study predate the infection). Cell type and time point are not known. The chain combines TRBV7-3 with TRBJ2-5; 7 bases are shared with TRBD2. Sequencing was carried out using PBMCs or a T cell subset sorted from them (not recorded which). In DNA form, the CDR3 reads TGTGCCAGCAGCCCAACGGGAGGCTACGTTCAAGAGACCCAGTACTTC. This sequence encodes CASSPTGGYVQETQYF.